This T cell receptor (beta chain) appears in the sequencing data of a study of post-analysis software for immune sequencing data. Study as a whole: Recorded disease courses covered relapsing-remitting, secondary progressive and progressive-relapsing multiple sclerosis. Some patients had no subtype annotation. Points from the study as a whole: There was significantly lower normalized Chao1 diversity in multiple sclerosis patients than in controls. Under the F measure, samples that were prepared in one batch clustered strongly together. Patients carried roughly five TRBV segments more frequently than controls did, and TRBV5-6, TRBV5-1 and TRBV20-1 were among them.

Of note for this clonotype: The antigen is undetermined.

Germline values: CDR1 PRHDT, CDR2 FYEKMQ (reference sequence). CDR3 length: 15 amino acids. The J segment lost 6 bases and the V segment lost 5 bases, leaving 7 bases of the junction unmatched. The library was made from cDNA and included unique molecular identifiers. T cells numbering roughly 0.9 to 11 million gave rise to 450,000 to 550,000 cDNA molecules. Via MiXCR, TCRdb re-called the PCR reads, giving one row per CDR3 protein. This table holds fewer than 700,000 distinct CDR3 sequences, about 40% found once. This rearrangement joins TRBV13 to TRBJ2-7, with TRBD2 matching over 13 bases. The sequence was collected from a girl aged 10 to 17 with multiple sclerosis. The sequenced sample was blood. CDR3 in DNA: TGTGCCAGCAGCAGCGGACTAGCGGGAGTCATCGAGCAGTACTTC. Its translation is CASSSGLAGVIEQYF.